This is a list of T cell receptor beta chains from one sample in a study of blood T cell repertoires in COVID-19. Generated by immunoSEQ multiplex PCR, the TCRdb table keeps only in-frame clones and is missing some. The sample contains around 29,000 clones, 75% to 90% of which appear only once. The source material was peripheral blood. These receptor sequences come from a man between 60 and 75 years old with acute or convalescent COVID-19. CDR3s leave out the opening cysteine and the closing phenylalanine or tryptophan. Each record gives: V gene, D gene, J gene, CDR3 protein. D genes are given only for firm matches.

TRBV5-1,-,TRBJ2-7,ASSLALASSYEQY
TRBV27,-,TRBJ1-5,ASRGQTNSNQPQH
TRBV6-1,-,TRBJ1-4,ASSDRYATNEKLF
TRBV7-3,TRBD1,TRBJ1-1,ASSTRDSWNTEAF
TRBV6-6,TRBD1,TRBJ1-2,ASSYDRGGYT
TRBV5-8,TRBD1,TRBJ1-2,ASSRQTGDYGYT
TRBV6-6,-,TRBJ2-3,ASSYNSGYTQY
TRBV19,-,TRBJ1-6,ASSIGGEDSPLH
TRBV1,-,TRBJ2-1,TSSPRVAGGKYNEQF
TRBV11-2,TRBD2,TRBJ2-3,ASSPAGVREYTQY
TRBV19,TRBD2,TRBJ2-1,ASSMAGGYYNEQF
TRBV6-6,-,TRBJ2-2,ASSWLTGELF
TRBV19,TRBD1,TRBJ1-2,ASSWDRRGNGYT
TRBV5-1,TRBD1,TRBJ2-1,ASSLSGTGMNEQF
TRBV4-1,TRBD1,TRBJ2-7,ASSLGDRGLYEQY
TRBV3-1/TRBV3-2,-,TRBJ1-1,ASSQDRNTEAF
TRBV11-3,-,TRBJ1-6,ASSLGGGDSPLH
TRBV12-3/TRBV12-4,-,TRBJ2-7,ASSSVSYEQY
TRBV5-1,-,TRBJ2-7,ASSWRGYPAGEQY
TRBV7-2,TRBD1,TRBJ1-1,ASSPYSRDRENTEAF
TRBV11-2,TRBD1,TRBJ2-7,ASSRPKGQGASYEQY
TRBV9,-,TRBJ2-4,ASSVGSPAKNIQY
TRBV11-3,TRBD1,TRBJ2-2,ASSPGQGKSGELF
TRBV2,TRBD2,TRBJ2-3,TGGAETTDTQY
TRBV28,-,TRBJ1-4,ASSYQGTLEKLF
TRBV14,TRBD2,TRBJ2-3,ASSLLAGGPDTQY
TRBV5-1,TRBD1,TRBJ1-6,ASSLDDRGGNSPLH
TRBV3-1/TRBV3-2,-,TRBJ2-1,ASSQDRGGRGYNEQF
TRBV4-1,-,TRBJ1-4,ASSQVSPGREGWELF
TRBV28,TRBD1,TRBJ1-2,ASSSFGTGDINYGYT
TRBV5-1,TRBD1,TRBJ1-1,ASSLGQGAGEAF
TRBV3-1/TRBV3-2,TRBD1,TRBJ1-6,ASSQATGVRSPLH
TRBV28,-,TRBJ2-7,ASSLGLNEQY
TRBV5-1,TRBD1,TRBJ2-7,ASSRPGQGTYEQY
TRBV19,-,TRBJ1-6,ASSIGGGNSPLH
TRBV7-2,TRBD1,TRBJ2-7,ASSLGRPGTASYEQY
TRBV7-2,TRBD2,TRBJ2-1,ASSLVSGTSGGYYNEQF
TRBV6-4,TRBD1,TRBJ1-1,ASSETGRTEAF
TRBV6-5,-,TRBJ1-5,ASSRQVNSNQPQH
TRBV7-9,TRBD1,TRBJ2-6,ASSSDRAGASGANVLT
TRBV7-9,-,TRBJ1-2,ASSLDAGDGYT